These T cell receptor beta chains were read from a single sample in a study of a mutant IDH1 vaccine in newly diagnosed glioma. These receptors are not linked to any known antigen. The protocol was immunoSEQ multiplex PCR, while the TCRdb copy is restricted to in-frame clones and leaves out a portion. Of about 40,000 clones listed, 65% to 85% are singletons. This material consisted of PBMCs, taken from a glioma patient whose treatment included an IDH1 peptide vaccine. All receptors come from a man in his forties with glioma. The CDR3 runs from the conserved cysteine through the conserved F or W.

V: TRBV6-1; J: TRBJ2-7; CDR3: CASSEAFRAEQYF
V: TRBV7-9; J: TRBJ1-3; CDR3: CASSNYRGNSGNTIYF
V: TRBV10-3; J: TRBJ2-1; CDR3: CAIQGAGVPYNEQFF
V: TRBV7-9; J: TRBJ2-7; CDR3: CASIFSLFGEPGEQYF
V: TRBV9; J: TRBJ2-5; CDR3: CASSVGGETQYF
V: TRBV9; J: TRBJ1-2; CDR3: CASSALMGPANYGYTF
V: TRBV6-6; J: TRBJ1-4; CDR3: CASSYSSTGQGEKLFF
V: TRBV6-6; J: TRBJ2-7; CDR3: CASSQRRPGEQYF
V: TRBV18; J: TRBJ2-1; CDR3: CASSPRTSRGPYNEQFF
V: TRBV6-5; J: TRBJ2-3; CDR3: CASSYSTGQGTDTQYF
V: TRBV29-1; J: TRBJ1-2; CDR3: CSVDVQGTFGGYTF
V: TRBV6-1; J: TRBJ2-3; CDR3: CASSAGWIADTQYF
V: TRBV6-5; J: TRBJ2-6; CDR3: CASRLDSGANVLTF
V: TRBV9; J: TRBJ2-3; CDR3: CASSSASGSTDTQYF
V: TRBV13; J: TRBJ2-7; CDR3: CASSNRGLKQYF
V: TRBV6-5; J: TRBJ1-3; CDR3: CASSNLLSGNTIYF
V: TRBV7-2; J: TRBJ1-5; CDR3: CASSWGQDNSNQPQHF
V: TRBV5-1; J: TRBJ2-5; CDR3: CASGTQTVGRMQETQYF
V: TRBV9; J: TRBJ2-5; CDR3: CASSVGAAATQYF
V: TRBV6-8; J: TRBJ1-1; CDR3: CASSPLGGEKTEAFF
V: TRBV6-4; J: TRBJ2-7; CDR3: CASSDFLKQYF
V: TRBV5-1; J: TRBJ2-5; CDR3: CASKTEETQYF
V: TRBV19; J: TRBJ2-1; CDR3: CAVRSGMSSYNEQFF
V: TRBV19; J: TRBJ2-3; CDR3: CASKGGASTQYF
V: TRBV6-5; J: TRBJ1-4; CDR3: CASSYSDPQSEKLFF
V: TRBV5-1; J: TRBJ2-7; CDR3: CASSLGDTYEQYF
V: TRBV6-5; J: TRBJ2-1; CDR3: CASSYNVGRGYNEQFF
V: TRBV14; J: TRBJ1-1; CDR3: CASSQGQGRNTEAFF
V: TRBV20-1; J: TRBJ2-7; CDR3: CSARRDEQYF
V: TRBV20-1; J: TRBJ1-1; CDR3: CSAKLRTEAFF
V: TRBV2; J: TRBJ2-1; CDR3: CASSLLSGPGGNEQFF
V: TRBV5-1; J: TRBJ2-5; CDR3: CASIGQEETQYF
V: TRBV4-1; J: TRBJ2-5; CDR3: CASSRVGETQYF
V: TRBV6-5; J: TRBJ1-3; CDR3: CASSRLAGNTIYF
V: TRBV5-1; J: TRBJ2-2; CDR3: CASSYSNTGELFF
V: TRBV11-3; J: TRBJ2-1; CDR3: CASSSSNEQFF
V: TRBV7-9; J: TRBJ2-7; CDR3: CASSKADEQYF
V: TRBV7-2; J: TRBJ2-7; CDR3: CASSLAIRAPSYEQYF
V: TRBV18; J: TRBJ1-5; CDR3: CASSPGRGGNQPQHF
V: TRBV18; J: TRBJ1-1; CDR3: CASFLPIGTEAFF
V: TRBV5-1; J: TRBJ2-1; CDR3: CASSFLQGSGVEQFF
V: TRBV20-1; J: TRBJ2-1; CDR3: CSARVGAEQFF
V: TRBV5-1; J: TRBJ2-5; CDR3: CASSSGAQETQYF
V: TRBV19; J: TRBJ2-7; CDR3: CASSITSGRSYEQYF
V: TRBV25-1; J: TRBJ1-4; CDR3: CASSEFGQGKLFF
V: TRBV2; J: TRBJ2-7; CDR3: CASSEPGQGASYEQYF
V: TRBV6-1; J: TRBJ2-7; CDR3: CASSDMAINPYEQYF
V: TRBV5-1; J: TRBJ1-1; CDR3: CASSLRLGGSTEAFF
V: TRBV5-1; J: TRBJ1-1; CDR3: CASSLEADGSTEAFF